These 24 T cell receptor beta chains originate from one sample sequenced in a study of T cells after yellow fever vaccination. Each CDR3 protein gets one entry after TCRdb re-called the 5' RACE reads with MiXCR. Of roughly 50,000 distinct CDR3 sequences listed, less than 9% are singletons. Here the sequenced sample was CD8+ T cells sorted from PBMCs, taken around 15 days after the first yellow fever vaccination. Receptor source: a man aged 18-30 years who received the YFV17D yellow fever vaccine.

This clonotype was seen many times. J is TRBJ2-2 and V is TRBV4-3; 9 bases align to TRBD1. Germline V CDR1 and CDR2: LGHNA, YSLEER. Unmatched junction bases numbered 8, after V lost 2 bases and J lost 7 bases. The CDR3 totals 16 residues. The CDR3, as DNA: TGCGCCAGCAGCCAACGACACAGGGGGCGAGTCGGGGAGCTGTTTTTT. Translated: CASSQRHRGRVGELFF.

This clonotype was seen repeatedly, ten times or more. Written as DNA, the CDR3 is TGCGCCAGCACCCTTGGGTGGGGGAGCACAGATACGCAGTATTTT. This gives the protein CASTLGWGSTDTQYF. The gene calls are TRBV4-3 and TRBJ2-3; D tentatively reads TRBD1 or TRBD2 (5 bases each). Germline V lookup: CDR1 LGHNA, CDR2 YSLEER. The CDR3 covers 15 residues. V dropped 7 bases and J dropped 0 bases, with 14 bases sitting between them.

This clonotype was observed many times. The V gene is TRBV4-3, the J gene TRBJ2-6; no firm D call. The V end was cut by 0 bases, the J end by 0 bases, with 9 bases between. The CDR3 totals 17 residues. Germline V lookup: CDR1 LGHNA, CDR2 YSLEER. CDR3 in amino acids: CASSQEGFPSGANVLTF. As DNA, the CDR3 is TGCGCCAGCAGCCAAGAAGGGTTCCCCTCTGGGGCCAACGTCCTGACTTTC.

J is TRBJ1-2 and V is TRBV12-3 or TRBV12-4, with D unresolved. Trimming shortened V by 3 bases and J by 6 bases, and 17 bases separated the two germline ends. CDR3 size: 15 residues. For the CDR3, the DNA is TGTGCCAGCAGTTTTGGAGTCGGTCTCACCCATGGCTACACCTTC. The encoded protein is CASSFGVGLTHGYTF.

Details on this clonotype: It may be a read error: a sequence one base away is much more abundant. The rearrangement uses TRBV9 and TRBJ2-1, with 7 bases matching TRBD1. This CDR3 comprises 15 residues. Germline-derived CDR1 and CDR2 are SGDLS and YYNGEE. The CDR3 reads CATSVGGTAYNEQFF. The CDR3 coding sequence is TGTGCCACCAGCGTAGGTGGGACAGCCTACAATGAGCAGTTCTTC.

J is TRBJ1-1 and V is TRBV20-1, with D uncertain. V was shortened by 5 bases and J by 0 bases, with 16 bases between the two germline ends. The CDR3 is 15 residues long. CDR1 and CDR2 (germline): DFQATT, SNEGSKA (reference sequence). The CDR3 spells CSAHLSRVLNTEAFF. DNA for the CDR3: TGCAGTGCTCATTTATCTCGGGTCTTGAACACTGAAGCTTTCTTT.

Concerning this clonotype: This could be a read error, since a much larger clone is one nucleotide away. V gene TRBV4-1 combines with J gene TRBJ2-4; unclear D gene. Trimming left V 11 bases short and J 0 bases short, with 20 bases between. CDR1 and CDR2 (germline): MGHRA, YSYEKL. This CDR3 is built from 16 residues. CDR3 in DNA: TGCGCCTTCAAAAGGCCCCTCAAACTAGCCAAAAACATTCAGTACTTC. This sequence encodes CAFKRPLKLAKNIQYF.

The sample holds many counts of this clonotype. The chain employs TRBV5-1 and TRBJ2-7; 10 bases are a match to TRBD1. V shed 4 bases, J shed 5 bases, and the junction held 12 bases outside the gene matches. Germline CDR1 SGHRS, CDR2 YFSETQ. The CDR3 length is 16 residues. The CDR3 is CASSLSYGTGVHEQYF. The CDR3 DNA follows: TGCGCCAGCAGCCTCTCCTACGGGACAGGGGTCCACGAGCAGTACTTC.

This clonotype was counted at least ten times. The V call is TRBV27, the J call TRBJ1-2; TRBD1 matches at 9 bases. This CDR3 is built from 14 residues. With 5 bases clipped from V and 4 bases from J, the junction kept 5 bases outside the gene matches. Germline CDR1 is MNHEY and CDR2 is SMNVEV (reference sequence). In DNA, the CDR3 is TGTGCCAGCAGTCCGCTGACAGGGGGCTATGGCTACACCTTC. This sequence encodes CASSPLTGGYGYTF.

This clonotype turned up a few times. The chain carries TRBV30 and TRBJ2-7; no clear D gene. This CDR3 spans 11 amino acids. Germline V gene sequence: CDR1 GTSNPN, CDR2 SVGIG (reference sequence). Deletions cut 4 bases from V and 2 bases from J, with 6 bases between. The CDR3 bases are TGTGCCTGGACCGATGCCTACGAGCAGTACTTC. It yields the protein CAWTDAYEQYF.

This clonotype was detected ten times or more. The V and J genes are TRBV4-3 and TRBJ2-6; no clear D gene. The CDR3 is 14 amino acids. CDR1 LGHNA and CDR2 YSLEER come from the germline V gene. V lost 1 base and J lost 3, with 4 bases in between. CDR3 in DNA: TGCGCCAGCAGCCAAGGGGATGGGGCCAACGTCCTGACTTTC. This codes for CASSQGDGANVLTF.

This clonotype was seen many times. This chain links TRBV7-3 with TRBJ2-5, with 8 bases lining up with TRBD2. The trim removed 2 bases at V and 2 bases at J, leaving 1 base unmatched. The length of the CDR3 is 14 residues. Germline V CDR1 and CDR2: SGHTA, FQGTGA. CDR3: CASSLSGGQETQYF. The CDR3 DNA is TGTGCCAGCAGCTTATCGGGGGGGCAAGAGACCCAGTACTTC.

As concerns this clonotype: A much larger clonotype is one base distant, so this may be a read error. The chain has TRBV5-6 and TRBJ2-7, with D unresolved. This CDR3 contains 15 residues. The germline V and J ends were trimmed by 3 bases and 5 bases, with 18 bases remaining between them. Germline V lookup: CDR1 SGHDT, CDR2 YYEEEE. The CDR3 sequence is CASSSKTRSNDEQYF. The CDR3 DNA reads as TGTGCCAGCAGCTCGAAAACAAGGAGTAATGACGAGCAGTACTTC.

In its sample, this clonotype was seen many times. V gene TRBV20-1 combines with J gene TRBJ2-3; D perhaps matches TRBD2 (5 bases). CDR3 size: 13 residues. The germline V gene encodes CDR1 DFQATT and CDR2 SNEGSKA (reference sequence). Trimming removed 1 base at V and 2 bases at J, with 7 bases between. CDR3 protein: CSARGLATDTQYF. In DNA, the CDR3 is TGCAGTGCTAGAGGCCTAGCCACAGATACGCAGTATTTT.

This clonotype was observed many times. The chain couples TRBV6-5 to TRBJ2-1; unclear D gene. Germline V gene sequence: CDR1 MNHEY, CDR2 SVGAGI. This CDR3 comprises 15 residues. The V end was cut by 2 bases, the J end by 4 bases, with 12 bases between. CDR3 residues: CASSYGVGSYNEQFF. In nucleotides, the CDR3 is TGTGCCAGCAGTTACGGTGTAGGTTCTTACAATGAGCAGTTCTTC.

This clonotype was picked up many times. DNA for the CDR3: TGTGCCAGCAGCTTAATCTTTAGTGGTCCGTCTACACACTCCTACAATGAGCAGTTCTTC. It translates to CASSLIFSGPSTHSYNEQFF. The V and J genes are TRBV11-2 and TRBJ2-1; unclear D gene. This CDR3 is 20 amino acids long. The germline CDR1 and CDR2 sequences are SGHAT and FQNNGV. Trimming cost V 2 bases and J 0 bases, with 23 bases left between them.

The chain couples TRBV24-1 to TRBJ2-5; TRBD1 might be the D (6 bases). Deletions cut 4 bases from V and 0 bases from J, with 17 bases between. The CDR3 is 17 amino acids. Germline CDR1 reads KGHDR; CDR2 reads SFDVKD. The CDR3 DNA reads as TGTGCCACCAGTGACCGTGGGACAACCCTTTACCAAGAGACCCAGTACTTC. Translating it yields CATSDRGTTLYQETQYF.

This clonotype was seen at least ten times. CDR3 bases: TGTGCCACCAGCCCGACACCGAACACTGAAGCTTTCTTT. Translation: CATSPTPNTEAFF. The chain combines TRBV15 with TRBJ1-1; D remains unclear. Germline V lookup: CDR1 LNHNV, CDR2 YYDKDF (reference sequence). V gave up 5 bases and J gave up 1 base, with 8 bases separating them. The CDR3 covers 13 residues.

This clonotype has a count of ten or more. The genes are TRBV29-1 and TRBJ2-3; D not certain. The CDR3 spans 14 residues. Per the germline V gene, CDR1 is SQVTM and CDR2 is ANQGSEA. The V end lost 4 bases, the J end lost 5 bases, and 16 bases lay between the germline ends. CDR3 sequence reads: CSVVSSRSGDTQYF. The CDR3 DNA sequence: TGCAGCGTTGTGAGCTCCAGGTCCGGAGATACGCAGTATTTT.

This clonotype has only a few counts. The chain has TRBV12-3 or TRBV12-4 and TRBJ1-4; D unresolved. Deletions cut 9 bases from V and 5 bases from J, with 16 bases between. The CDR3 totals 14 residues. The CDR3 DNA follows: TGTGCCAGTAAAAAGAATGGGAAAAATGAAAAACTGTTTTTT. As protein: CASKKNGKNEKLFF.

This clonotype was counted many times. CDR3 sequence reads: CASSLGLAGGPTSTDTQYF. The CDR3 DNA sequence: TGCGCCAGCAGCTTGGGCCTAGCGGGGGGGCCTACTAGCACAGATACGCAGTATTTT. The chain carries TRBV5-1 and TRBJ2-3, with TRBD2 matching 12 bases. CDR3 length: 19 residues. Germline CDR1 reads SGHRS; CDR2 reads YFSETQ. The trim removed 0 bases at V and 0 bases at J, leaving 8 bases unmatched.

At least ten counts were recorded for this clonotype. The chain uses TRBV7-6 and TRBJ1-6; a weak D match, TRBD1 (6 bases). The V gene lost 3 bases and the J gene lost 9 bases, with 15 bases spanning the gap. In germline, CDR1 is SGHVS, CDR2 FNYEAQ. The CDR3 has 15 amino acids. CDR3 nucleotides: TGTGCCAGCAGCTTTTCGGGACAAACGGGTTCACCCCTCCACTTT. Encoded protein: CASSFSGQTGSPLHF. Full variable domain (remainder filled in from reference TRBV7-6 and TRBJ1-6): GAGVSQSPRYKVTKRGQDVALRCDPISGHVSLYWYRQALGQGPEFLTYFNYEAQQDKSGLPNDRFSAERPEGSISTLTIQRTEQRDSAMYRCASSFSGQTGSPLHFGNGTRLTVT.

This clonotype was observed many times. This rearrangement joins TRBV12-3 or TRBV12-4 to TRBJ2-7, with 8 bases matching TRBD1. V shed 1 base and J 7 bases; nucleotides not matched to a gene: 6. The CDR3 has 14 amino acids. The CDR3 sequence: CASSLVQTGVEQYF. CDR3 in DNA: TGTGCCAGCAGTTTAGTGCAGACAGGGGTTGAGCAGTACTTC.

This clonotype was counted between two and nine times. CDR3 coding DNA: TGTGCCAGCAGCCCTCCGGGGGGGCCCGAAGCTTTCTTT. Residues: CASSPPGGPEAFF. This chain links TRBV7-2 with TRBJ1-1, with D perhaps TRBD1 (6 bases). The germline V gene has CDR1 SGHTA and CDR2 FQGNSA. The CDR3 sequence is 13 residues long. V was trimmed by 5 bases and J by 8 bases, leaving 15 bases between them.